A single sample gave rise to the 19 T cell receptor beta chains below, sequenced in a study of cytomegalovirus exposure and HLA in healthy donors. PCR employed 60 Vbeta and 13 Jbeta primers. TCRdb's copy holds only in-frame clones and misses some; the assay was immunoSEQ multiplex PCR. The sample holds about 99,000 clones, about 77% seen once. The sequenced material came from PBMCs. The receptors stem from a man in his forties or fifties in good health and CMV-seronegative.

This clone was seen a single time. The CDR3 loop reads CASTLLAGGLNEQFF. DNA for the CDR3: TGTGCCAGCACCCTACTAGCGGGGGGCCTTAATGAGCAGTTCTTC. This sequence joins TRBV2 and TRBJ2-1; 12 positions match TRBD2. With 7 bases clipped from V and 7 bases from J, the junction kept 8 bases outside the gene matches. The CDR3 is 15 amino acids. Germline V gene data show CDR1 as SNHLY and CDR2 as FYNNEI. The full variable domain, its missing parts supplied by reference TRBV2 and TRBJ2-1, is EPEVTQTPSHQVTQMGQEVILRCVPISNHLYFYWYRQILGQKVEFLVSFYNNEISEKSEIFDDQFSVERPDGSNFTLKIRSTKLEDSAMYFCASTLLAGGLNEQFFGPGTRLTVL.

The chain combines TRBV7-6 with TRBJ1-1; the D gene is possibly TRBD1 (5 bases). CDR3 length: 15 residues. CDR1 and CDR2 from the germline V gene are SGHVS and FNYEAQ. V lost 5 bases to trimming and J lost 1 base, with 14 bases between them. Here the CDR3 DNA reads TGTGCCAGCAGCCCGGCCTACAGGCAGAACACTGAAGCTTTCTTT. The encoded protein is CASSPAYRQNTEAFF.

The chain carries TRBV5-6 and TRBJ2-1; 8 bases are shared with TRBD1. V trimming: 2 bases; J trimming: 6 bases; junction bases outside the gene matches: 1. CDR3 size: 13 residues. The germline CDR1 and CDR2 sequences are SGHDT and YYEEEE. CDR3: CASSFGTGNEQFF. Here the CDR3 DNA reads TGTGCCAGCAGCTTCGGGACAGGCAATGAGCAGTTCTTC.

This chain links TRBV2 with TRBJ2-7, with 10 bases aligning to TRBD1. The germline gives CDR1 SNHLY, CDR2 FYNNEI. The V segment lost 7 bases and the J segment 3 bases; nucleotides outside the gene matches: 6. CDR3 size: 14 residues. CDR3 DNA: TGTGCCAGCATACCAGGACAGGGGGACTACGAGCAGTACTTC. Translating it yields CASIPGQGDYEQYF.

This chain links TRBV7-6 with TRBJ1-1; perhaps TRBD1 as D (5 bases). There are 13 residues in the CDR3. V was pared by 5 bases and J by 2 bases, with 9 bases between. Looked up from germline, CDR1 is SGHVS and CDR2 is FNYEAQ. The CDR3 sequence is CASSQQENTEAFF. CDR3 bases: TGTGCCAGCAGCCAACAGGAAAACACTGAAGCTTTCTTT.

The chain links TRBV27 to TRBJ1-6, with unresolved D. The CDR3 has 16 residues. Germline CDR1 MNHEY, CDR2 SMNVEV (reference sequence). V was cut by 4 bases and J by 1 base, with 11 bases left in between. This chain's CDR3 is CASSSSSGSYNSPLHF. The CDR3 nucleotides are TGTGCCAGCAGTTCGTCGTCGGGGTCCTATAATTCACCCCTCCACTTT.

This chain links TRBV5-1 with TRBJ1-4; 8 positions match TRBD1. V gave up 2 bases and J gave up 0 bases; unmatched junction bases: 6. Germline-derived CDR1 and CDR2 are SGHRS and YFSETQ. The CDR3 spans 17 residues. CDR3 in amino acids: CASSFDRGHTTNEKLFF. The CDR3 coding sequence is TGCGCCAGCAGCTTTGACAGGGGACACACAACTAATGAAAAACTGTTTTTT.

The V gene is TRBV5-4, the J gene TRBJ2-6; D may be TRBD2 (6 bases). With 4 bases removed from V and 2 bases from J, the gap between germline ends came to 13 bases. The CDR3 is made up of 16 amino acids. Germline V lookup: CDR1 SGHNT, CDR2 YYREEE (reference sequence). For the CDR3, the DNA is TGTGCCAGCAGCGCGGGACTGGGGGCTGGGGCCAACGTCCTGACTTTC. It translates to CASSAGLGAGANVLTF.

This rearrangement joins TRBV7-6 to TRBJ2-7; unclear D gene. Trimming took 2 bases from V and 0 from J, leaving 5 bases between them. This CDR3 is 13 amino acids long. The germline V gene encodes CDR1 SGHVS and CDR2 FNYEAQ. In DNA, the CDR3 is TGTGCCAGCAGCTTACCTCCCTCCTACGAGCAGTACTTC. Its translation is CASSLPPSYEQYF.

The chain recombines TRBV9 with TRBJ1-2; D gene unclear. The V gene lost 4 bases and the J gene lost 5 bases, with 9 bases spanning the gap. This CDR3 comprises 12 residues. Looked up from germline, CDR1 is SGDLS and CDR2 is YYNGEE. CDR3 amino acids: CASSQVPYGYTF. CDR3 DNA sequence: TGTGCCAGCAGCCAGGTGCCATATGGCTACACCTTC.

Of note for this clone: Other DNA sequences from this sample encode an identical CDR3 as well. The chain combines TRBV30 with TRBJ1-2, with 7 bases that match TRBD1. CDR1 and CDR2 (germline): GTSNPN, SVGIG (reference sequence). The CDR3 extends over 12 amino acids. The V gene end was trimmed by 4 bases and the J gene end by 2 bases; junction bases not matched to a gene: 1. CDR3 sequence (DNA): TGTGCCTGGACGACAGGGAACTATGGCTACACCTTC. Protein sequence: CAWTTGNYGYTF.

The rearrangement uses TRBV2 and TRBJ2-1; TRBD1 matches 7 bases. The CDR3 extends over 14 amino acids. V gave up 11 bases and J gave up 6 bases; unmatched junction bases: 13. Germline V gives CDR1 SNHLY, CDR2 FYNNEI. CDR3 bases: TGTGCCGCCCAACAGGGGCCGAAATCCAATGAGCAGTTCTTC. Protein sequence: CAAQQGPKSNEQFF.

The chain employs TRBV25-1 and TRBJ1-1; perhaps TRBD1 as D (5 bases). V was trimmed by 3 bases and J by 4 bases, leaving 9 bases between them. Germline CDR1 MGHDK, CDR2 SYGVNS. This CDR3 is built from 13 residues. The CDR3 spells CASSDRVVTEAFF. Written as DNA, the CDR3 is TGTGCCAGCAGTGACAGGGTGGTCACTGAAGCTTTCTTT.

This chain links TRBV5-1 with TRBJ2-3; weak D call: TRBD1 (5 bases). V gave up 4 bases and J gave up 4 bases, with 13 bases separating them. CDR3 size: 14 residues. In germline, CDR1 is SGHRS, CDR2 YFSETQ. The CDR3: CASSPPDKSDTQYF. The CDR3 DNA follows: TGCGCCAGCAGCCCGCCGGACAAGTCAGATACGCAGTATTTT. The complete variable domain, with remaining parts taken from reference TRBV5-1 and TRBJ2-3, reads KAGVTQTPRYLIKTRGQQVTLSCSPISGHRSVSWYQQTPGQGLQFLFEYFSETQRNKGNFPGRFSGRQFSNSRSEMNVSTLELGDSALYLCASSPPDKSDTQYFGPGTRLTVL.

V and J are TRBV30 and TRBJ2-7, with TRBD2 matching 7 bases. After removal of 3 bases from V and 6 bases from J, the junction contained 5 bases not matched to a gene. The germline V gene has CDR1 GTSNPN and CDR2 SVGIG (reference sequence). The CDR3 has 12 residues. This CDR3 reads CAWSPLAGEQYF. The DNA for the CDR3 is TGTGCCTGGAGCCCATTAGCGGGCGAGCAGTACTTC.

The chain recombines TRBV25-1 with TRBJ1-6; 7 positions agree with TRBD1. This CDR3 has 15 residues. Germline lookup yields CDR1 MGHDK and CDR2 SYGVNS. V shed 5 bases and J 3 bases; nucleotides not matched to a gene: 4. The CDR3 nucleotides are TGTGCCAGCAGTCGGGACAGTCTCTATAATTCACCCCTCCACTTT. Residues: CASSRDSLYNSPLHF.

The rearrangement links TRBV11-2 to TRBJ2-7; TRBD1 might be the D (6 bases). The V gene's germline CDR1 is SGHAT and CDR2 FQNNGV. Trimming took off 5 bases at V and 9 bases at J, with 14 bases between the two ends. The CDR3 runs 12 residues. The CDR3 loop reads CASSPEGGVQYF. In DNA form, the CDR3 reads TGTGCCAGCAGCCCTGAAGGGGGTGTGCAGTACTTC.

V gene TRBV7-8 combines with J gene TRBJ2-1; a weak D match, TRBD2 (5 bases). V was trimmed by 3 bases and J by 6 bases, leaving 15 bases between them. Germline V CDR1 and CDR2: SGHVS, FQNEAQ. The CDR3 length is 15 residues. This CDR3 reads CASSLGNGIGNEQFF. Written as DNA, the CDR3 is TGTGCCAGCAGCTTGGGGAACGGGATAGGCAATGAGCAGTTCTTC.

The chain couples TRBV27 to TRBJ1-1; TRBD1 aligns across 11 bases. Germline loops: CDR1 MNHEY, CDR2 SMNVEV (reference sequence). The V gene end was trimmed by 6 bases and the J gene end by 5 bases; junction bases not matched to a gene: 14. The CDR3 is 17 amino acids. Here the CDR3 DNA reads TGTGCCAGCAGCTGGACAGGGGGCGGAAGAGGGCAGACTGAAGCTTTCTTT. Translation gives CASSWTGGGRGQTEAFF.